The present T cell receptor (beta chain) was sequenced within a study of shared clonotypes between healthy human individuals. A remark on this clone: Its cognate antigen is unknown.

Healthy HIV-negative adults without recent acute infections or vaccinations served as donors. Sorted-subset replicate PCR reactions were performed with 200 ng DNA, corresponding to roughly 29,000 T cell genomes. Libraries were prepared by immunoSEQ multiplex PCR; TCRdb keeps only in-frame clonotypes and omits some of them. Here the sample spans more than 2,000,000 clones, around nine tenths being singletons. Study observations and caveats: Large sequencing depth failed to make sorted-subset sequencing complete, rarefaction showed.

This CDR3 has 15 amino acids. Germline CDR1 reads SGDLS; CDR2 reads YYNGEE. V dropped 0 bases and J dropped 13; count of bases not matched to a gene: 8. Source material: naive CD4+ T cells sorted from blood. Subset meaning: CD45RA+ positively selected. The chain uses TRBV9 and TRBJ1-6; 9 positions match TRBD1. The receptor was derived from a man between 18 and 35 years old in good health. Written as DNA, the CDR3 is TGTGCCAGCAGCGTAGGGGGACAGGGTCTTACGCCCCTCCACTTT. This encodes CASSVGGQGLTPLHF.